This is a list of T cell receptor beta chains from one sample in a study of cytomegalovirus exposure and HLA in healthy donors. TCRdb keeps only in-frame clones here, not all; method: immunoSEQ multiplex PCR. The top ten hold 0.2% to 0.3% of the sample, which has 95,000 to 150,000 clones, approximately 80% seen once. Input material: PBMCs. The receptors come from a man aged 45-65 years in good health and CMV-seronegative. Both conserved end residues are part of each CDR3. A D gene is named only where the DNA matches it firmly. Some rows mark clone size as missing; the rest say once, few, many or name a class of expanded clone.

D	size	V	J	DNA	CDR3
NA	NA	TRBV7-3	TRBJ2-2	TGTGCCAGCAGCCCTAATATGGGGGCCCTTAATCCCGGGGAGCTGTTTTTT	CASSPNMGALNPGELFF
TRBD1	NA	TRBV4-1	TRBJ1-2	TGCGCCAGCAGCCAGGAACGGACGGGACAGAGAATTTATGGCTACACCTTC	CASSQERTGQRIYGYTF
NA	once	TRBV7-8	TRBJ2-3	TGTGCCAGCAGCTCCTTCTTACAGGGGGGGGTTGGCACAGATACGCAGTATTTT	CASSSFLQGGVGTDTQYF
TRBD2	NA	TRBV28	TRBJ2-7	TGTGCCAGCAGTAGCGGGAGGCCATACGAGCAGTACTTC	CASSSGRPYEQYF
NA	once	TRBV5-1	TRBJ1-5	TGCGCCAGCAGCTTGTTACCGGGGTTGAGCAATCAGCCCCAGCATTTT	CASSLLPGLSNQPQHF
NA	NA	TRBV5-8	TRBJ2-3	TGTGCCAGCAGCCAAAAACAGGGAAGCACAGATACGCAGTATTTT	CASSQKQGSTDTQYF
NA	NA	TRBV9	TRBJ2-3	TGTGCCAGCAGCGTAGGCTCTGGGCCCACAGATACGCAGTATTTT	CASSVGSGPTDTQYF
NA	NA	TRBV7-2	TRBJ2-7	TGTGCCAGCAGCCCGGGACTTAAGCAGTACTTC	CASSPGLKQYF
NA	NA	TRBV5-1	TRBJ1-4	TGCGCCAGCAGCTTGGCAGGGGTCGATGAAAAACTGTTTTTT	CASSLAGVDEKLFF
NA	NA	TRBV5-4	TRBJ2-3	TGTGCCAGCAGCTTATTTAGGCCGGGTAGCGAAGATACGCAGTATTTT	CASSLFRPGSEDTQYF
TRBD2	NA	TRBV7-2	TRBJ2-1	TGTGCCAGCAGCTTAAACGGAGCGGGAGCGTACAATGAGCAGTTCTTC	CASSLNGAGAYNEQFF
TRBD1	NA	TRBV19	TRBJ1-2	TGTGCCAGTAGTATAGAGGACAGGCCCGGCTACACCTTC	CASSIEDRPGYTF
NA	NA	TRBV19	TRBJ2-1	TGTGCCAGTAGTCCCCGGACTCACAATGAGCAGTTCTTC	CASSPRTHNEQFF
NA	NA	TRBV6-5	TRBJ1-2	TGTGCCAGCAGCCGGATTGGCGGGGACGCCTATGGCTACACCTTC	CASSRIGGDAYGYTF
NA	NA	TRBV2	TRBJ1-3	TGTGCCAGCAGTGAAGAAACTCCTAGGAGATCTGGAAACACCATATATTTT	CASSEETPRRSGNTIYF
NA	NA	TRBV7-2	TRBJ2-5	TGTGCCAGCAGCGAGGGAGAGACCCAGTACTTC	CASSEGETQYF
NA	once	TRBV6-1	TRBJ1-3	TGTGCCAGCACCGATAAGAGCTCTGGAAACACCATATATTTT	CASTDKSSGNTIYF
NA	NA	TRBV2	TRBJ2-7	TGTGCCAGCAGAGGGGGGGCGGGTGGCTCCTACGAGCAGTACTTC	CASRGGAGGSYEQYF
NA	NA	TRBV2	TRBJ2-3	TGTGCCAGCAAAGTGGGGACTGGCACAGATACGCAGTATTTT	CASKVGTGTDTQYF
NA	NA	TRBV7-3	TRBJ2-3	TGTGCCAGCAGCCGGGATCGCACAGATACGCAGTATTTT	CASSRDRTDTQYF
NA	NA	TRBV5-4	TRBJ1-1	TGTGCCAGCAGCGTAACAGGGAGAACTGAAGCTTTCTTT	CASSVTGRTEAFF
TRBD1	NA	TRBV28	TRBJ2-5	TGTGCCAGCATCGGGGACAGGGCGCAGACCCAGTACTTC	CASIGDRAQTQYF
TRBD1	NA	TRBV4-3	TRBJ2-7	TGCGCCAGCAGCCAACAGCACGGGACAGGGGTCTACGAGCAGTACTTC	CASSQQHGTGVYEQYF
NA	NA	TRBV28	TRBJ1-1	TGTGCCAGCATTCGACCCGACAGGAACACTGAAGCTTTCTTT	CASIRPDRNTEAFF
NA	NA	TRBV5-1	TRBJ1-1	TGCGCCAGCAGCTTGGGGGCGGGACGCATCATGAACACTGAAGCTTTCTTT	CASSLGAGRIMNTEAFF
TRBD1	NA	TRBV6-4	TRBJ1-5	TGTGCCAGCAGCGCCGACAGGGGACAGCCCCAGCATTTT	CASSADRGQPQHF
TRBD1	few	TRBV6-1	TRBJ2-3	TGTGCCAGCACAGACAGGGGGCATGCAGATACGCAGTATTTT	CASTDRGHADTQYF
NA	NA	TRBV6-5	TRBJ2-2	TGTGCCAGCATAGCTTTCACCGGGGAGCTGTTTTTT	CASIAFTGELFF
NA	once	TRBV19	TRBJ1-2	TGTGCCAGTAGTATAGTGGAGGGGTCGGGCTACACCTTC	CASSIVEGSGYTF
NA	NA	TRBV5-8	TRBJ2-7	TGTGCCAGCAGCTTGGGCCAGGGGATTAACGAGCAGTACTTC	CASSLGQGINEQYF
NA	once	TRBV7-2	TRBJ2-2	TGTGCCAGCAGTACCCCCTCAGGTACCGCGAACACCGGGGAGCTGTTTTTT	CASSTPSGTANTGELFF
TRBD2	few	TRBV19	TRBJ2-7	TGTGCCAGTGGGGTGAGCGGGGGTGAGCAGTACTTC	CASGVSGGEQYF
TRBD2	NA	TRBV28	TRBJ2-2	TGTGCCAGCAGTTTCGCTAGCGGGGGAGGCACCGGGGAGCTGTTTTTT	CASSFASGGGTGELFF
TRBD2	NA	TRBV7-7	TRBJ2-3	TGTGCCAGCAGCTCCGGGACTAGTGGCTCTAGCACAGATACGCAGTATTTT	CASSSGTSGSSTDTQYF
NA	NA	TRBV7-3	TRBJ2-3	TGTGCCAGCAGCTTGATCGCGGGGGCCACAGATACGCAGTATTTT	CASSLIAGATDTQYF
TRBD1	NA	TRBV6-6	TRBJ1-2	TGTGCCAGCACCGACGGAGGGACAGGGGTTACCTATGGCTACACCTTC	CASTDGGTGVTYGYTF
NA	NA	TRBV5-5	TRBJ2-2	TGTGCCAGCAGCTTGAGTGGCGGGATATTGTCCGGGGAGCTGTTTTTT	CASSLSGGILSGELFF
NA	NA	TRBV4-2	TRBJ2-1	TGTGCCAGCAGCCAAGACCGGGGGAGCTCCTACAATGAGCAGTTCTTC	CASSQDRGSSYNEQFF
TRBD1	NA	TRBV4-3	TRBJ1-2	TGCGCCAGCAGCCGGACAGGGGGGGACAGCCCATATGGCTACACCTTC	CASSRTGGDSPYGYTF
NA	once	TRBV14	TRBJ2-7	TGTGCCAGCAGCCAAGATCTGGACTCCGAGCAGTACTTC	CASSQDLDSEQYF
TRBD1	NA	TRBV11-3	TRBJ1-1	TGTGCCAGCAGCTTAAGGGGGCCTACTGAAGCTTTCTTT	CASSLRGPTEAFF
NA	NA	TRBV2	TRBJ1-6	TGTGCCAGCAGTGAAGCGCCACAGGGCAATTCACCCCTCCACTTT	CASSEAPQGNSPLHF
TRBD2	NA	TRBV7-3	TRBJ2-1	TGTGCCAGCAGCTTATTAGGGTCCCCACGGGGGGATGAGCAGTTCTTC	CASSLLGSPRGDEQFF
TRBD1	NA	TRBV19	TRBJ1-5	TGTGCCAGTAGTAACTACGGGACAGGGGGGTGGACGGGGAGCAATCAGCCCCAGCATTTT	CASSNYGTGGWTGSNQPQHF
NA	NA	TRBV27	TRBJ1-2	TGTGCCAGCAGTTTGAACGGGAACTATGGCTACACCTTC	CASSLNGNYGYTF
NA	NA	TRBV5-1	TRBJ2-2	TGCGCCAGCATTCCGGGTCCCGGATCGGGGGAGCTGTTTTTT	CASIPGPGSGELFF
NA	few	TRBV7-3	TRBJ1-2	TGTGCCAGCAGCTCGGAGGGAACTCATAACTATGGCTACACCTTC	CASSSEGTHNYGYTF
TRBD1	NA	TRBV4-3	TRBJ1-6	TGCGCCAGCAGCCAAGATATGGCACAGGGGGAATCACCCCTCCACTTT	CASSQDMAQGESPLHF
TRBD1	NA	TRBV27	TRBJ1-6	TGTGCCAGCAGTCCGACAGGGTATAATTCACCCCTCCACTTT	CASSPTGYNSPLHF
TRBD2	few	TRBV7-3	TRBJ2-2	TGTGCCAGCACCAGGACTAGCACCGACACCGGGGAGCTGTTTTTT	CASTRTSTDTGELFF